This T cell receptor (beta chain) is from a study of vaccination effects on CD4 cells after COVID-19. Germline CDR1 and CDR2: DFQATT and SNEGSKA (reference sequence). The germline V and J ends were trimmed by 3 bases and 3 bases, with 18 bases remaining between them. This CDR3 contains 15 residues. As regards this clone: As yet, its antigen is unknown.

Measured with immunoSEQ multiplex PCR; TCRdb has only the in-frame clones, and not every one. The table shows around 22,000 clones, with 60% to 75% occurring only once. Pools of viral peptides were used by the ViraFEST assay to expand antigen-specific CD4+ T cells ahead of sequencing. When roughly eleven days of culture had elapsed, CD4+ T cells were isolated. Vaccination of participants consisted of two doses of either the BNT162b2 or mRNA-1273 vaccine. The origin of this receptor is a human donor who received a COVID-19 vaccine. The sequences come from CD4+ T cells from PBMCs cultured with HCoV-NL63 spike peptides, collected after COVID-19 vaccination. The chain links TRBV20-1 to TRBJ2-7; unclear D gene. CDR3 sequence (DNA): TGCAGTGCTAGTGACATGGCAGGCGGCGACTACGAGCAGTACTTC. It encodes CSASDMAGGDYEQYF.